The 20 T cell receptor beta chains below come from one sample, sequenced in a study of cytomegalovirus exposure and HLA in healthy donors. The PCR was carried out with 60 Vbeta primers and 13 Jbeta primers. Using immunoSEQ multiplex PCR, the repertoire was profiled, and TCRdb retains in-frame clones only, with some absent. This sample has approximately 110,000 clones, with 60% to 80% found just once. Sequencing used PBMCs. These receptors originate from a man aged 18 to 29 in good health and CMV-seropositive.

The J gene is TRBJ1-4, the V gene TRBV7-7, with a possible D match to TRBD1 (6 bases). Trimming left V 5 bases short and J 8 bases short, with 12 bases between. Germline values: CDR1 SSHAT, CDR2 FNYEAQ (reference sequence). This CDR3 is 13 amino acids long. This CDR3 reads CASSPAQGEKLFF. CDR3 sequence (DNA): TGTGCCAGCAGCCCAGCACAGGGAGAAAAACTGTTTTTT.

The chain uses TRBV5-1 and TRBJ2-7, with D possibly being TRBD1 (6 bases). Germline V gives CDR1 SGHRS, CDR2 YFSETQ. Deletions cut 2 bases from V and 0 bases from J, with 9 bases between. This CDR3 spans 14 amino acids. The CDR3 nucleotides read TGCGCCAGCAGCTTACGGGACAACTCCTACGAGCAGTACTTC. The encoded protein is CASSLRDNSYEQYF.

The chain combines TRBV6-1 with TRBJ2-5; possibly TRBD1 for D (6 bases). Germline V gene data show CDR1 as MNHNS and CDR2 as SASEGT. This CDR3 comprises 14 residues. The V and J ends lost 6 bases and 1 base respectively, with 12 bases between them. The CDR3 nucleotides are TGTGCCAGCAGCGAACAGGGAATCCAAGAGACCCAGTACTTC. It yields the protein CASSEQGIQETQYF.

The chain combines TRBV7-2 with TRBJ2-7, with D possibly TRBD2 on 6 matching bases. The CDR3 contains 16 residues. CDR1 is SGHTA and CDR2 is FQGNSA in the germline V gene. Trimming took off 1 base at V and 3 bases at J, with 16 bases between the two ends. The CDR3 sequence: CASSLVAGPPFYEQYV. The CDR3 nucleotides are TGTGCCAGCAGCTTAGTGGCGGGGCCACCTTTCTACGAGCAGTACGTC.

J is TRBJ2-7 and V is TRBV25-1; the D gene is possibly TRBD2 (7 bases). V dropped 1 base and J dropped 3 bases, with 13 bases sitting between them. CDR3 size: 15 residues. Germline V gives CDR1 MGHDK, CDR2 SYGVNS. Written as DNA, the CDR3 is TGTGCCAGCAGTGAATTCCGGGGGGCCCACTACGAGCAGTACTTC. Protein: CASSEFRGAHYEQYF.

This clone has only one observation. CDR3 loop: CASSETGQTTGIRYTF. The CDR3 DNA reads as TGTGCCAGCAGTGAAACGGGACAGACGACTGGCATTCGCTACACCTTC. The gene calls are TRBV6-1 and TRBJ1-2; 7 nucleotides align to TRBD1. Germline V gene data show CDR1 as MNHNS and CDR2 as SASEGT. The J segment lost 9 bases and the V segment lost 2 bases, leaving 15 bases of the junction unmatched. The CDR3 is 16 residues long.

This clone was counted only a few times. The chain employs TRBV4-2 and TRBJ1-1, with D maybe TRBD1 (5 bases). V dropped 5 bases and J dropped 2 bases, with 18 bases sitting between them. CDR1 is LGHNA, CDR2 YNFKEQ, per germline. The CDR3 contains 16 residues. The CDR3 loop is CASSSLPQGFNTEAFF. The DNA for the CDR3 is TGTGCCAGCAGCTCCCTCCCCCAGGGCTTCAACACTGAAGCTTTCTTT.

The rearrangement links TRBV19 to TRBJ1-2; no firm D call. The CDR3 sequence is 13 residues long. In germline, CDR1 is LNHDA, CDR2 SQIVND (reference sequence). V lost 5 bases, J lost 2 bases, and 9 bases lay in between. The CDR3 region is CASSESLNYGYTF. The CDR3 coding sequence is TGTGCCAGTAGTGAGAGCCTGAACTATGGCTACACCTTC.

The chain joins TRBV5-4 to TRBJ2-3, with TRBD2 matching over 8 bases. Germline loops: CDR1 SGHNT, CDR2 YYREEE (reference sequence). The CDR3 consists of 15 residues. The V segment lost 3 bases and the J segment 3 bases; nucleotides outside the gene matches: 6. The CDR3 nucleotides read TGTGCCAGCAGCTGGTTAGCGGGGCCGACAGATACGCAGTATTTT. Protein: CASSWLAGPTDTQYF.

The V gene is TRBV9, the J gene TRBJ1-2; D possibly corresponds to TRBD1 (5 bases). The ends were cut back, 4 bases at V and 6 bases at J, with 19 bases in the middle. The CDR3 totals 15 residues. Germline lookup yields CDR1 SGDLS and CDR2 YYNGEE. DNA for the CDR3: TGTGCCAGCAGCCCGCGGGGCGGCCTCGCACATGGCTACACCTTC. Translating gives CASSPRGGLAHGYTF.

This clone occurred once. CDR3 nucleotides: TGTGCCAGCAGCGTAGCTTACCCATGGACAGAGTACAATGAGCAGTTCTTC. This codes for CASSVAYPWTEYNEQFF. The chain joins TRBV9 to TRBJ2-1; D may be TRBD1 (6 bases). The length of the CDR3 is 17 residues. V gave up 0 bases and J gave up 4 bases, with 17 bases separating them. Germline V gene data show CDR1 as SGDLS and CDR2 as YYNGEE.

V and J are TRBV6-1 and TRBJ2-3; no firm D call. Trimming removed 6 bases at V and 6 bases at J, with 10 bases between. The CDR3 has 12 residues. Germline CDR1 is MNHNS and CDR2 is SASEGT. As DNA, the CDR3 is TGTGCCAGCAGCCCGTTCTCGGATACGCAGTATTTT. Protein sequence: CASSPFSDTQYF.

The J gene is TRBJ2-7, the V gene TRBV2, with 10 bases identical to TRBD2. The CDR3 runs 13 residues. V gave up 8 bases and J gave up 3 bases; unmatched junction bases: 4. Per germline, CDR1 SNHLY and CDR2 FYNNEI. CDR3 protein: CASGGLALYEQYV. CDR3 DNA sequence: TGTGCCAGCGGGGGACTAGCGCTCTACGAGCAGTACGTC.

The chain employs TRBV7-9 and TRBJ2-5; 13 nucleotides align to TRBD2. Germline lookup yields CDR1 SEHNR and CDR2 FQNEAQ (reference sequence). The length of the CDR3 is 16 residues. Trimming cost V 4 bases and J 3 bases; bases outside gene matches: 5. CDR3 coding DNA: TGTGCCAGCAGCTACCAAGGGACTAGCGGGGAAGAGACCCAGTACTTC. Protein sequence: CASSYQGTSGEETQYF.

The rearrangement uses TRBV6-4 and TRBJ1-6, with TRBD1 identical over 9 bases. Germline CDR1 reads MRHNA; CDR2 reads SNTAGT. The junction had 3 bases not matched to a gene; V was cut back by 4 bases and J by 8 bases. The CDR3 loop spans 14 amino acids. The CDR3 nucleotides read TGTGCCAGCAGTGTAACAGGGGGCGATTCACCCCTCCACTTT. Its protein product is CASSVTGGDSPLHF.

Here the CDR3 DNA reads TGTGCCAGCAGCGGGGGGGGATACGAGCAGTACTTC. Amino acids: CASSGGGYEQYF. The V and J genes are TRBV7-9 and TRBJ2-7; 7 bases map to TRBD2. Germline loops: CDR1 SEHNR, CDR2 FQNEAQ (reference sequence). The CDR3 sequence is 12 residues long. V lost 5 bases and J lost 4; bases outside the gene matches: 2. The full variable domain, in which reference TRBV7-9 and TRBJ2-7 provide the parts outside the CDR3, is DTGVSQNPRHKITKRGQNVTFRCDPISEHNRLYWYRQTLGQGPEFLTYFQNEAQLEKSRLLSDRFSAERPKGSFSTLEIQRTEQGDSAMYLCASSGGGYEQYFGPGTRLTVT.

The chain uses TRBV5-4 and TRBJ1-4; 8 bases match TRBD1. CDR1 and CDR2 from the germline V gene are SGHNT and YYREEE (reference sequence). Unmatched junction bases numbered 5, after V lost 1 base and J lost 6 bases. This CDR3 contains 15 residues. CDR3 region: CASSLRQGKDEKLFF. CDR3 coding DNA: TGTGCCAGCAGCTTGCGACAGGGGAAAGATGAAAAACTGTTTTTT.

This clone was seen a few times. The gene calls are TRBV6-4 and TRBJ1-4; D is uncertain. The CDR3 runs to 16 residues. V gave up 2 bases and J gave up 0 bases, with 10 bases separating them. CDR1 is MRHNA, CDR2 SNTAGT, per germline. The CDR3 nucleotides read TGTGCCAGCAGTGACACATCAGAAGCAACTAATGAAAAACTGTTTTTT. This gives the protein CASSDTSEATNEKLFF.

The sample holds one count of this clone. This sequence joins TRBV29-1 and TRBJ2-5, with TRBD2 identical over 8 bases. Unmatched junction bases numbered 1, after V lost 2 bases and J lost 5 bases. CDR3 size: 12 residues. Per germline, CDR1 SQVTM and CDR2 ANQGSEA. CDR3 sequence reads: CSVERGGETQYF. Written as DNA, the CDR3 is TGCAGCGTTGAACGGGGGGGGGAGACCCAGTACTTC.

The V call is TRBV2, the J call TRBJ2-3; 7 bases map to TRBD2. The V gene end was trimmed by 6 bases and the J gene end by 3 bases; junction bases not matched to a gene: 9. Germline V gives CDR1 SNHLY, CDR2 FYNNEI. This CDR3 comprises 15 residues. As DNA, the CDR3 is TGTGCCAGCAGGTTCCGGGACTATATAACAGATACGCAGTATTTT. This codes for CASRFRDYITDTQYF.